A selection of T cell receptor beta chains follows, all from one sample in a study of T cell responses to AZD1222 COVID-19 vaccine. Some clones are missing from TCRdb's copy, which holds only in-frame ones; the method was immunoSEQ multiplex PCR. The sample records around 180,000 clones, 88% being singletons. Specimen: peripheral blood, collected on day 0 of AZD1222 vaccination. Every receptor here comes from an adult in good health. The CDR3 runs from the conserved cysteine through the conserved F or W. A D gene is named only where the DNA matches it firmly. Only some rows state a clone size, as once, few, many or a class for expanded clones.

CAWSVQWQGGEQYF | TGTGCCTGGAGTGTACAATGGCAGGGTGGCGAGCAGTACTTC | NA | TRBJ2-7 | NA | TRBV30
CASSPIVSGSTSYEQYF | TGTGCCAGCTCACCAATCGTTAGCGGATCTACTTCCTACGAGCAGTACTTC | NA | TRBJ2-7 | NA | TRBV18
CASSWGLASSYNEQFF | TGTGCCAGCAGCTGGGGCCTAGCGTCCTCCTACAATGAGCAGTTCTTC | NA | TRBJ2-1 | NA | TRBV7-2
CASSFTSGGALNEQFF | TGCGCCAGCAGCTTTACTAGCGGGGGGGCCTTGAATGAGCAGTTCTTC | TRBD2 | TRBJ2-1 | few | TRBV5-1
CASSLSPGRDKNIQYF | TGTGCCAGCAGCTTATCCCCGGGACGGGACAAAAACATTCAGTACTTC | NA | TRBJ2-4 | NA | TRBV7-2
CASSSSTDTQYF | TGCGCCAGCAGCTCCAGCACAGATACGCAGTATTTT | NA | TRBJ2-3 | NA | TRBV5-1
CASSFAGGYTEAFF | TGTGCCAGCAGCTTCGCAGGGGGGTACACTGAAGCTTTCTTT | TRBD1 | TRBJ1-1 | NA | TRBV7-3
CASSRRTSGEYNEQFF | TGTGCCAGCAGTCGTAGGACTAGCGGGGAGTACAATGAGCAGTTCTTC | TRBD2 | TRBJ2-1 | NA | TRBV6-4
CASSISSGVTQETQYF | TGTGCCAGTAGTATTTCAAGCGGGGTGACTCAAGAGACCCAGTACTTC | TRBD2 | TRBJ2-5 | NA | TRBV19
CASSALAGPSGNTIYF | TGCGCCAGCAGCGCCCTGGCCGGACCCTCTGGAAACACCATATATTTT | NA | TRBJ1-3 | once | TRBV5-1
CASSDIQGGYNSPLHF | TGTGCCAGCAGTGACATTCAGGGGGGTTATAATTCACCCCTCCACTTT | TRBD1 | TRBJ1-6 | NA | TRBV25-1
CASSGGTTTGELFF | TGTGCCAGCAGCGGCGGGACGACCACCGGGGAGCTGTTTTTT | NA | TRBJ2-2 | once | TRBV9
CASSVGAGDMAEAFF | TGTGCCAGCAGCGTTGGGGCAGGGGATATGGCTGAAGCTTTCTTT | NA | TRBJ1-1 | NA | TRBV9
CASSYRGEGNTIYF | TGTGCCAGCAGTTATCGGGGCGAAGGAAACACCATATATTTT | NA | TRBJ1-3 | NA | TRBV6-2/TRBV6-3
CASSQGSSYNSPLHF | TGTGCCAGCAGCCAGGGAAGCTCCTATAATTCACCCCTCCACTTT | NA | TRBJ1-6 | NA | TRBV3-1/TRBV3-2
CASRRAGGNTGELFF | TGTGCCAGCAGAAGAGCGGGGGGCAACACCGGGGAGCTGTTTTTT | TRBD2 | TRBJ2-2 | NA | TRBV2
CSVVTGTLRDYTF | TGCAGCGTTGTTACCGGGACCCTCCGGGACTACACCTTC | NA | TRBJ1-2 | NA | TRBV29-1
CASRRGYEQYF | TGTGCCAGTCGCAGGGGTTACGAGCAGTACTTC | NA | TRBJ2-7 | few | TRBV19
CASSQLAGGYYEQYF | TGTGCCAGCAGCCAGCTAGCGGGGGGTTACTACGAGCAGTACTTC | TRBD2 | TRBJ2-7 | once | TRBV7-3
CATSPRGPEQFF | TGTGCCACCAGCCCGAGGGGCCCAGAGCAGTTCTTC | NA | TRBJ2-1 | NA | TRBV15
CASSEALRRDQPQHF | TGTGCCAGCAGTGAAGCGCTTCGTCGGGATCAGCCCCAGCATTTT | NA | TRBJ1-5 | NA | TRBV6-1
CASNAGSEKLFF | TGTGCCAGCAATGCAGGGAGTGAAAAACTGTTTTTT | NA | TRBJ1-4 | NA | TRBV12-3/TRBV12-4
CASTPEDITRRDNEKLFF | TGTGCCAGCACCCCGGAGGACATTACTCGGCGCGATAATGAAAAACTGTTTTTT | NA | TRBJ1-4 | NA | TRBV7-8
CASSFPQLRGAFIQPQHF | TGTGCCAGCAGTTTTCCCCAATTGCGGGGGGCGTTTATTCAGCCCCAGCATTTT | NA | TRBJ1-5 | NA | TRBV28
CAISDLFPGTQYF | TGTGCCATCAGTGACCTGTTCCCTGGGACCCAGTACTTC | NA | TRBJ2-5 | NA | TRBV10-3
CASSQVSYEQYF | TGTGCCAGCAGCCAAGTATCCTACGAGCAGTACTTC | NA | TRBJ2-7 | NA | TRBV14
CASSPDSMREQFF | TGTGCCAGCAGCCCCGACAGTATGAGGGAGCAGTTCTTC | NA | TRBJ2-1 | NA | TRBV7-7
CASSQERGTEAFF | TGCGCCAGCAGCCAAGAACGGGGGACAGAAGCTTTCTTT | NA | TRBJ1-1 | NA | TRBV4-1
CASSQGVPGAEAFF | TGTGCCAGCAGCCAAGGAGTCCCGGGGGCGGAGGCTTTCTTT | NA | TRBJ1-1 | few | TRBV3-1/TRBV3-2
CASTRIGLAGGGQYNEQFF | TGTGCCAGCACCCGTATTGGGCTAGCGGGGGGGGGACAGTACAATGAGCAGTTCTTC | TRBD2 | TRBJ2-1 | NA | TRBV4-2
CSARPGDEQYF | TGCAGTGCTAGACCAGGGGACGAGCAGTACTTC | NA | TRBJ2-7 | NA | TRBV20-1
CASSESEGGLFNEKLFF | TGTGCCAGCAGTGAGTCCGAGGGGGGACTGTTTAATGAAAAACTGTTTTTT | NA | TRBJ1-4 | NA | TRBV28
CASSRDRGGADTQYF | TGTGCCAGCAGCCGGGACAGGGGAGGCGCAGATACGCAGTATTTT | TRBD1 | TRBJ2-3 | few | TRBV4-2
CASSLPPSTQYF | TGTGCCAGCAGCCTCCCCCCCTCGACCCAGTACTTC | NA | TRBJ2-5 | NA | TRBV13
CASSQGDGTLTTDTQYF | TGTGCCAGCAGCCAAGGAGACGGGACCCTAACAACAGATACGCAGTATTTT | NA | TRBJ2-3 | NA | TRBV4-2
CASSLAGAPSGNTIYF | TGTGCCAGCAGCTTAGCGGGGGCCCCGTCTGGAAACACCATATATTTT | NA | TRBJ1-3 | NA | TRBV7-2
CASSHQGNTEAFF | TGTGCCAGTAGTCATCAGGGGAACACTGAAGCTTTCTTT | NA | TRBJ1-1 | NA | TRBV19
CASREDSSYNSPLHF | TGTGCCAGCAGGGAGGACAGCTCCTATAATTCACCCCTCCACTTT | NA | TRBJ1-6 | NA | TRBV2
CSAKLERAFF | TGCAGCGCCAAACTAGAAAGAGCTTTCTTT | NA | TRBJ1-1 | NA | TRBV29-1
CASSYTRGTEAFF | TGTGCCAGCAGCTATACCAGGGGGACTGAAGCTTTCTTT | TRBD1 | TRBJ1-1 | NA | TRBV3-1/TRBV3-2
CAWSGSDITEAFF | TGTGCCTGGAGTGGAAGTGATATCACTGAAGCTTTCTTT | NA | TRBJ1-1 | NA | TRBV30
CASTRPSPGDFTEAFF | TGTGCCAGTACGAGGCCATCGCCAGGCGACTTCACTGAAGCTTTCTTT | NA | TRBJ1-1 | NA | TRBV19
CASGRGNQPQHF | TGTGCCTCGGGGAGGGGCAATCAGCCCCAGCATTTT | NA | TRBJ1-5 | NA | TRBV6-5
CASSSRSDYNEQFF | TGTGCCAGCAGCTCCCGGAGTGATTACAATGAGCAGTTCTTC | NA | TRBJ2-1 | NA | TRBV7-3
CASSELGQGAYGYTF | TGTGCCAGCAGTGAATTGGGACAGGGGGCCTATGGCTACACCTTC | TRBD1 | TRBJ1-2 | NA | TRBV25-1
CASSQFGLALQETQYF | TGTGCCAGCAGCCAATTTGGACTAGCGCTTCAAGAGACCCAGTACTTC | TRBD2 | TRBJ2-5 | NA | TRBV5-4
CASSSPGFYGYTF | TGTGCCAGCAGCTCCCCAGGATTCTATGGCTACACCTTC | NA | TRBJ1-2 | NA | TRBV7-9
CASSIGGTGAPLHF | TGTGCCAGTAGTATAGGAGGAACCGGGGCACCCCTCCACTTT | NA | TRBJ1-6 | NA | TRBV19
CASRGSTYEQYF | TGCGCCAGCAGAGGTTCGACCTACGAGCAGTACTTC | NA | TRBJ2-7 | NA | TRBV5-1
CASSLSTSPTYEQYF | TGTGCCAGCAGCTTGTCGACTAGCCCAACCTACGAGCAGTACTTC | TRBD2 | TRBJ2-7 | NA | TRBV5-4
CASRTFGAATNEKLFF | TGTGCCAGCAGAACTTTTGGGGCCGCAACTAATGAAAAACTGTTTTTT | NA | TRBJ1-4 | NA | TRBV28
CASGRTTSSYEQYF | TGTGCCAGCGGACGGACAACGAGCTCCTACGAGCAGTACTTC | NA | TRBJ2-7 | NA | TRBV5-5
CASSLGPDRGSANEQFF | TGCGCCAGCAGCTTGGGACCGGACAGGGGGAGCGCCAATGAGCAGTTCTTC | TRBD1 | TRBJ2-1 | NA | TRBV5-1